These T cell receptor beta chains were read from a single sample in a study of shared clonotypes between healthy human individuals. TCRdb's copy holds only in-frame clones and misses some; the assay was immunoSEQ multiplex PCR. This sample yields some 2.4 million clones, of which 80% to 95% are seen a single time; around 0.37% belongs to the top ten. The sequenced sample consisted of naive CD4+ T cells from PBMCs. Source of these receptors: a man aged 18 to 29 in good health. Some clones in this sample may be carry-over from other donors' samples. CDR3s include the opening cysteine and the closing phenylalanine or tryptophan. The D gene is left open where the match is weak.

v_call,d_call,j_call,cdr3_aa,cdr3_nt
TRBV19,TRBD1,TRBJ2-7,CASSVSSGQGLYEQYF,TGTGCCAGTAGTGTAAGTTCGGGACAGGGCCTCTACGAGCAGTACTTC
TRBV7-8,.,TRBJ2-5,CASSLVGGETQYF,TGTGCCAGCAGCTTAGTGGGGGGAGAGACCCAGTACTTC
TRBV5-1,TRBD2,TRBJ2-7,CASSSGTVASGSPYEQYF,TGCGCCAGCAGCTCAGGGACGGTCGCTAGCGGGAGCCCCTACGAGCAGTACTTC
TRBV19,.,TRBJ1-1,CASSNILGMNTEAFF,TGTGCCAGTAGTAATATATTAGGTATGAACACTGAAGCTTTCTTT
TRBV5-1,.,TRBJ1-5,CASSFNSNQPQHF,TGCGCCAGCAGCTTTAACAGCAATCAGCCCCAGCATTTT
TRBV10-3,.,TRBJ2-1,CATWDTYSYNEQFF,TGTGCCACCTGGGACACCTACTCCTACAATGAGCAGTTCTTC
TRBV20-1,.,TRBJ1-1,CSAREIQEAFF,TGCAGTGCTAGAGAGATACAAGAAGCTTTCTTT
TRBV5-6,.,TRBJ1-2,CASSLGQGLISPGYTF,TGTGCCAGCAGCTTGGGGCAGGGACTTATCTCACCTGGCTACACCTTC
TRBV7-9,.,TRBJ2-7,CASSSRDSSYEQYF,TGTGCCAGCAGCTCCCGGGACTCTTCCTACGAGCAGTACTTC
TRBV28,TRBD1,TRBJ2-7,CASRQGASYEQYF,TGTGCCAGCAGACAGGGGGCATCCTACGAGCAGTACTTC
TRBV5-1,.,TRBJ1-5,CASSFGLDQPQHF,TGCGCCAGCAGCTTCGGGCTTGATCAGCCCCAGCATTTT